This T cell receptor (beta chain) appears in the sequencing data of a study of T cells after yellow fever vaccination. With respect to this clonotype: Its antigen remains unknown.

V gave up 3 bases and J gave up 7 bases, with 13 bases separating them. The CDR3 has 13 residues. Germline CDR1 is DFQATT and CDR2 is SNEGSKA (reference sequence). Overall study results and limits: Overlap between CD4 and CD8 compartments was detected for a small share of clonotypes. Reappearance after the booster was seen for most primary-vaccination clones, at 96% CD4 and around 90% CD8.

Universal primer sites and UMIs were introduced during 5'RACE template-switching synthesis of TCR cDNA. MiXCR was run by TCRdb on the 5' RACE reads, yielding one entry per CDR3 protein. The table has hundreds of thousands of distinct CDR3 sequences, around 3.6% seen once. The chain couples TRBV20-1 to TRBJ1-5; tentative D call: TRBD1 (5 bases). This clonotype was sampled from a young man who received the YFV17D yellow fever vaccine. Here the sequenced sample was PBMCs, taken on the day of the yellow fever booster vaccination. DNA of the CDR3: TGCAGTGCTAGTGGGGGGGTTGGACAGCCCCAGCATTTT. It specifies CSASGGVGQPQHF.